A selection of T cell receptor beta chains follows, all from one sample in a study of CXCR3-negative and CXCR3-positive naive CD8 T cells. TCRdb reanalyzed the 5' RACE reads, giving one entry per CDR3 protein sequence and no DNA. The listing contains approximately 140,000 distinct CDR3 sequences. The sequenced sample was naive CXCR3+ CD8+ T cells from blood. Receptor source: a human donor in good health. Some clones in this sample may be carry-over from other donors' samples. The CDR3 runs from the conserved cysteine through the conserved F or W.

CDR3: CASSLASGGRGNEQFF
J: TRBJ2-1
V: TRBV5-1

CDR3: CSVGIPGTVNSYEQYF
J: TRBJ2-7
V: TRBV29-1

CDR3: CASSLFAESGDTQYF
J: TRBJ2-3
V: TRBV28

CDR3: CASSQATMGGRVGEQFF
J: TRBJ2-1
V: TRBV3-1

CDR3: CASNLGWGARQETQYF
J: TRBJ2-5
V: TRBV7-2

CDR3: CSARDPSSGRLSSYEQYF
J: TRBJ2-7
V: TRBV20-1

CDR3: CASSDEGGLTAQYEQYF
J: TRBJ2-7
V: TRBV9

CDR3: CASSSSENLNTEAFF
J: TRBJ1-1
V: TRBV7-9

CDR3: CASSTTGSAGVWFF
J: TRBJ2-1
V: TRBV7-8

CDR3: CASSLDRGGEQYF
J: TRBJ2-7
V: TRBV5-1

CDR3: CAISGHSGETQYF
J: TRBJ2-5
V: TRBV10-3

CDR3: CASSLSSGSHEQYF
J: TRBJ2-7
V: TRBV28

CDR3: CATSRGTRGNYGYTF
J: TRBJ1-2
V: TRBV15

CDR3: CASSMGLMYNEQFF
J: TRBJ2-1
V: TRBV19

CDR3: CATGWGYEQYF
J: TRBJ2-7
V: TRBV28

CDR3: CASSQDSYSNQPQHF
J: TRBJ1-5
V: TRBV28

CDR3: CASSLAGKLDTEAFF
J: TRBJ1-1
V: TRBV11-2

CDR3: CASSQVNGYGYTF
J: TRBJ1-2
V: TRBV3-1

CDR3: CSVDTSLAGKTVNEQFF
J: TRBJ2-1
V: TRBV29-1

CDR3: CASTGEEEEDTQYF
J: TRBJ2-3
V: TRBV12-3/TRBV12-4

CDR3: CASRAGGLTEAFF
J: TRBJ1-1
V: TRBV13

CDR3: CASSRDAFTEAFF
J: TRBJ1-1
V: TRBV7-9

CDR3: CASSPGPGIADTQYF
J: TRBJ2-3
V: TRBV5-1

CDR3: CASSFPGETQYF
J: TRBJ2-5
V: TRBV7-3

CDR3: CASSSPQGAIHTGELFF
J: TRBJ2-2
V: TRBV12-3/TRBV12-4

CDR3: CAWSVLVNTEAFF
J: TRBJ1-1
V: TRBV30

CDR3: CATSLASSVGELFF
J: TRBJ2-2
V: TRBV24-1

CDR3: CASSLDPGEAYNEQFF
J: TRBJ2-1
V: TRBV7-2

CDR3: CASSVGQGKNEQYF
J: TRBJ2-7
V: TRBV5-1

CDR3: CASRLAGGTYYEQYF
J: TRBJ2-7
V: TRBV7-2

CDR3: CAWSGGQSSNQPQHF
J: TRBJ1-5
V: TRBV30

CDR3: CASRSPNTVEAFF
J: TRBJ1-1
V: TRBV11-3

CDR3: CASSPYEWARGDTEAFF
J: TRBJ1-1
V: TRBV6-6

CDR3: CASSQEMGTLYNEQFF
J: TRBJ2-1
V: TRBV3-1

CDR3: CATSRVGAGGLETQYF
J: TRBJ2-5
V: TRBV15

CDR3: CSALNDRAYEQYF
J: TRBJ2-7
V: TRBV20-1

CDR3: CASSQDDSGGAFKFF
J: TRBJ2-1
V: TRBV4-3

CDR3: CASSLTPTRNEQFF
J: TRBJ2-1
V: TRBV11-2

CDR3: CSGFDEDGGYGYTF
J: TRBJ1-2
V: TRBV20-1

CDR3: CASSYSAGETQYF
J: TRBJ2-5
V: TRBV6-5

CDR3: CASSPWGGTQETQYF
J: TRBJ2-5
V: TRBV7-3

CDR3: CSVLQGNTGELFF
J: TRBJ2-2
V: TRBV29-1

CDR3: CSVVEGPDTQYF
J: TRBJ2-3
V: TRBV29-1

CDR3: CASSYSGTGVYNEQFF
J: TRBJ2-1
V: TRBV6-5

CDR3: CSVLGQVELAGPSYNEQFF
J: TRBJ2-1
V: TRBV29-1

CDR3: CASSPQAGPSYEQYF
J: TRBJ2-7
V: TRBV27

CDR3: CASSLPRQGASYEQYF
J: TRBJ2-7
V: TRBV28

CDR3: CASSFKGGGTDTQYF
J: TRBJ2-3
V: TRBV12-3/TRBV12-4

CDR3: CSVEIIGSANGNTEAFF
J: TRBJ1-1
V: TRBV29-1

CDR3: CASSSLGLVGGELFF
J: TRBJ2-2
V: TRBV7-9

CDR3: CASSLGLTSGNTIYF
J: TRBJ1-3
V: TRBV12-3/TRBV12-4

CDR3: CASSQEISGADTQYF
J: TRBJ2-3
V: TRBV3-1

CDR3: CSARDGEGVVAFF
J: TRBJ1-1
V: TRBV20-1

CDR3: CATSVQTSYEQYF
J: TRBJ2-7
V: TRBV15

CDR3: CASRDTRRGHGYTF
J: TRBJ1-2
V: TRBV12-3/TRBV12-4

CDR3: CASSLDVYSTDTQYF
J: TRBJ2-3
V: TRBV7-3

CDR3: CSVVGGFNEQYF
J: TRBJ2-7
V: TRBV29-1

CDR3: CSAKGMGATEAFF
J: TRBJ1-1
V: TRBV29-1

CDR3: CASSLGDRPTYEQYF
J: TRBJ2-7
V: TRBV7-9